Below are 9 T cell receptor beta chains sequenced from a single sample in a study of blood T cells in healthy people across ages. A sample-barcoded 5' primer and a J-beta primer mix were used in a second PCR of roughly 7 to 11 cycles. TCRdb reanalysed the 5' RACE reads using MiXCR and keeps one entry per CDR3 protein. Of 1.5 million to 2 million distinct CDR3 sequences in the sample, roughly 27% are singletons; the top ten hold roughly 8%. The specimen sequenced was blood. Receptors were obtained from a woman under 40 in good health.

This chain links TRBV29-1 with TRBJ2-5, with D tentatively TRBD2 (6 bases). V shed 3 bases and J shed 1 base, with 9 bases lying between them. Germline V gives CDR1 SQVTM, CDR2 ANQGSEA. The CDR3 extends over 13 amino acids. The CDR3 nucleotides read TGCAGCGTTGACGTTAGCGGCCAAGAGACCCAGTACTTC. Translation: CSVDVSGQETQYF.

This clonotype was counted only a few times. V gene TRBV3-1 combines with J gene TRBJ2-4; 9 bases line up with TRBD1. Looked up from germline, CDR1 is LGHDT and CDR2 is YNNKEL (reference sequence). The CDR3 runs 17 residues. The V and J ends lost 2 bases and 0 bases, in that order; junction bases with no gene match: 5. The CDR3: CASSQLTGGLAKNIQYF. DNA for the CDR3: TGTGCCAGCAGCCAACTAACAGGGGGCCTAGCCAAAAACATTCAGTACTTC.

In this sample, this clonotype turned up a few times. The chain links TRBV6-5 to TRBJ1-2; 8 bases are a match to TRBD1. Germline values: CDR1 MNHEY, CDR2 SVGAGI. J lost 2 bases, V lost 6 bases, and 8 bases had no gene match. The CDR3 runs 15 residues. The DNA for the CDR3 is TGTGCCAGCAGCTCTCCGGACAGGGTGAACTATGGCTACACCTTC. Translation: CASSSPDRVNYGYTF.

V and J are TRBV7-3 and TRBJ2-3; 7 nucleotides agree with TRBD1. Unmatched junction bases numbered 2, after V lost 2 bases and J lost 6 bases. The CDR3 is 13 residues long. Germline V gives CDR1 SGHTA, CDR2 FQGTGA. Here the CDR3 reads CASSLYRGDTQYF. Here the CDR3 DNA reads TGTGCCAGCAGCTTATACAGGGGCGATACGCAGTATTTT.

V and J are TRBV20-1 and TRBJ2-7; TRBD1 aligns across 9 bases. This CDR3 is 15 amino acids long. CDR1 and CDR2 from the germline V gene are DFQATT and SNEGSKA (reference sequence). V gave up 0 bases and J gave up 4 bases; unmatched junction bases: 7. CDR3 in amino acids: CSARDEDRGGYEQYF. CDR3 DNA: TGCAGTGCTAGAGATGAGGACAGGGGCGGGTACGAGCAGTACTTC.

This clonotype was seen more than once but under ten times. This CDR3 is CASSYGTSGGNEQYF. CDR3 nucleotides: TGTGCCAGCAGCTACGGGACTAGCGGGGGCAACGAGCAGTACTTC. The V call is TRBV7-9, the J call TRBJ2-7, with 14 bases identical to TRBD2. Trimming cost V 4 bases and J 5 bases; bases outside gene matches: 4. CDR3 length: 15 amino acids. Per the germline V gene, CDR1 is SEHNR and CDR2 is FQNEAQ (reference sequence).

The chain is built from TRBV9 and TRBJ2-1; 9 positions match TRBD1. The CDR3 extends over 15 amino acids. The ends lost 3 bases at V and 3 bases at J; junction bases unmatched: 4. Germline CDR1 and CDR2: SGDLS and YYNGEE. The CDR3: CASSEQGAVYNEQFF. The CDR3, as DNA: TGTGCCAGCAGCGAACAGGGGGCTGTCTACAATGAGCAGTTCTTC.

This clonotype has more than one count but fewer than ten. The genes are TRBV7-9 and TRBJ2-7; D tentatively fits TRBD1 or TRBD2 (6 bases each). Per the germline V gene, CDR1 is SEHNR and CDR2 is FQNEAQ (reference sequence). The CDR3 contains 15 residues. With 5 bases removed from V and 4 bases from J, the gap between germline ends came to 18 bases. The CDR3 DNA is TGTGCCAGCAGCCCACCCGTGGGGGGCGGTTACGAGCAGTACTTC. It translates to CASSPPVGGGYEQYF.

V is TRBV7-3 and J is TRBJ2-3, with D perhaps TRBD1 or TRBD2 (6 bases each). The CDR3 consists of 15 residues. Between the trimmed V and J ends, which lost 5 bases and 4 bases, there was a span of 16 bases. The germline V gene has CDR1 SGHTA and CDR2 FQGTGA. CDR3 DNA sequence: TGTGCCAGCAGCGCCCTGGGGGGCACCTCAGATACGCAGTATTTT. This gives the protein CASSALGGTSDTQYF.